This paragraph covers one T cell receptor (beta chain) sequence. Its cognate antigen is unknown. Assay used: immunoSEQ multiplex PCR; TCRdb lists only in-frame clones, some missing. The sample shows more than 95,000 clones, 88% of them seen only once. These data belong to a study of T cell responses to AZD1222 COVID-19 vaccine. Study-level results: Seropositivity was recorded at baseline in only a handful of AZD1222 recipients. With dominance at 160-218 and 743-854, vaccine-associated CD4 TCRs spanned spike. White British donors predominated, females outnumbered males, and clonal diversity was possibly underestimated.

V was cut by 4 bases and J by 0 bases, with 10 bases left in between. Germline assignment: CDR1 SGHVS and CDR2 FNYEAQ. This CDR3 is built from 16 residues. This chain joins TRBV7-6 and TRBJ2-6, with D unclear. The input for sequencing was peripheral blood, taken on day 0 of AZD1222 vaccination. The receptor comes from an adult in good health. In DNA form, the CDR3 reads TGTGCCAGCAGCTCCCGAGGCGGCTCTGGGGCCAACGTCCTGACTTTC. It specifies CASSSRGGSGANVLTF.